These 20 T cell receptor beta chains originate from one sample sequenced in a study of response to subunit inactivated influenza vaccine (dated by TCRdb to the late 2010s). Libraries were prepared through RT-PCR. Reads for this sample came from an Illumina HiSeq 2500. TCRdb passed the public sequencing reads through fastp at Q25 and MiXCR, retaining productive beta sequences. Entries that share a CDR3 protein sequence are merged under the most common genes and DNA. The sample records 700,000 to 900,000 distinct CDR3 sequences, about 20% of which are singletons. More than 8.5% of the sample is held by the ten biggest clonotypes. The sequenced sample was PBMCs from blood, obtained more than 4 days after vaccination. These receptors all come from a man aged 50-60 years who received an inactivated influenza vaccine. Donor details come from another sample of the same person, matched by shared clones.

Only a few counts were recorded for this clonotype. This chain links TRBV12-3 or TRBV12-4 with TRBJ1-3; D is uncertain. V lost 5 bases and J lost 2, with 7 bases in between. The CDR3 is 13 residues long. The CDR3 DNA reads TGTGCCAGCAGTGGTGGGACTGGAAACACCATATATTTT. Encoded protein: CASSGGTGNTIYF.

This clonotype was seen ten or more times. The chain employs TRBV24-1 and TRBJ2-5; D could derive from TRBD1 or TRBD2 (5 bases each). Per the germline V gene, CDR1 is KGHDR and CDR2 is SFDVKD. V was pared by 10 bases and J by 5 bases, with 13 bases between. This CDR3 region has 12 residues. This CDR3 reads CATAGREETQYF. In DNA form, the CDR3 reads TGTGCCACTGCAGGGAGAGAGGAGACCCAGTACTTC.

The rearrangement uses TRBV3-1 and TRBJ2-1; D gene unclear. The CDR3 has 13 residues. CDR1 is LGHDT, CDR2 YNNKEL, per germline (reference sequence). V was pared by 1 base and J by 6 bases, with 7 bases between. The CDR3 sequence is CASSQGRANEQFF. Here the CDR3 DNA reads TGTGCCAGCAGCCAAGGGAGAGCCAATGAGCAGTTCTTC.

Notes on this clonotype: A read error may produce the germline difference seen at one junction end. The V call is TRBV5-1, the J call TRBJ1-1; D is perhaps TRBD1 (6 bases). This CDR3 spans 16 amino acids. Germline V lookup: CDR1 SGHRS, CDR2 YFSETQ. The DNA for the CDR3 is TGCGCCAGCAGCTTTACAGCGAGGGGGGTGAACACCGAAGCTTTCTTT. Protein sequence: CASSFTARGVNTEAFF.

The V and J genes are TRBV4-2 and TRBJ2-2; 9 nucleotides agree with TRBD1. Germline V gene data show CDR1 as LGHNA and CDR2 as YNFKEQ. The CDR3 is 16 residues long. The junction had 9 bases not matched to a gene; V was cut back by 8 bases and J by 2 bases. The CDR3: CASRVRTGVNTGELFF. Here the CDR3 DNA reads TGTGCCAGCCGAGTCCGGACAGGGGTCAACACCGGGGAGCTGTTTTTT.

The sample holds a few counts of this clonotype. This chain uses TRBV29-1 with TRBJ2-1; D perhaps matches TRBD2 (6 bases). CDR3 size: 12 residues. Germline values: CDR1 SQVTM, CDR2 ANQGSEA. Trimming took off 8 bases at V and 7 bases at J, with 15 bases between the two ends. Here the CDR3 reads CSTRAGSNEQFF. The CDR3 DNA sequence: TGCAGCACTCGTGCGGGGTCTAATGAGCAGTTCTTC.

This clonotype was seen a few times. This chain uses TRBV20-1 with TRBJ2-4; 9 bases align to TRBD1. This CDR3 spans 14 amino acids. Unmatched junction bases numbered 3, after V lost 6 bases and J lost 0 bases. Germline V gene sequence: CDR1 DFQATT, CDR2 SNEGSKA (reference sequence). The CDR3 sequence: CSAHRGLAKNIQYF. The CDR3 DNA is TGCAGTGCCCACAGGGGGCTAGCCAAAAACATTCAGTACTTC.

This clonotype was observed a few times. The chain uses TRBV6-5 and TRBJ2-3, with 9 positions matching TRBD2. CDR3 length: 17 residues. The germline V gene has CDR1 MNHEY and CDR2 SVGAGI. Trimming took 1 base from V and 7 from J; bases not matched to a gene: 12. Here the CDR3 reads CASSYYSSGGIGNTQYF. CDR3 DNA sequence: TGTGCCAGCAGTTACTATTCCAGCGGGGGGATCGGAAATACGCAGTATTTT.

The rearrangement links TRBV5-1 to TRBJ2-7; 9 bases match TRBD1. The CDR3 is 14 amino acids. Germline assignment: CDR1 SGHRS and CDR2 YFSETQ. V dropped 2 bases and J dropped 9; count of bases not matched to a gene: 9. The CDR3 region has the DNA TGCGCCAGCAGCTTCGGTGACAGGGGGGCCGGGCAGTACTTC. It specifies CASSFGDRGAGQYF.

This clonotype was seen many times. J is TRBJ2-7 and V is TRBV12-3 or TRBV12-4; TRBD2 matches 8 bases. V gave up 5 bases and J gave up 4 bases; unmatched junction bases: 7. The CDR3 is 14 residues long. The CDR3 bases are TGTGCCAGCAGTCGGTTGACTAGCGCTTACGAGCAGTACTTC. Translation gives CASSRLTSAYEQYF.

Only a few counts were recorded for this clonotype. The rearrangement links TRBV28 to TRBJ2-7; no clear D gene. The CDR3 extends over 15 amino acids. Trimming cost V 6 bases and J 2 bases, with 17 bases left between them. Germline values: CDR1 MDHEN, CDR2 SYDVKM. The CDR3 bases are TGTGCCAGCAGACGCGGATCAGGCAGTACCTACGAGCAGTACTTC. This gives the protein CASRRGSGSTYEQYF.

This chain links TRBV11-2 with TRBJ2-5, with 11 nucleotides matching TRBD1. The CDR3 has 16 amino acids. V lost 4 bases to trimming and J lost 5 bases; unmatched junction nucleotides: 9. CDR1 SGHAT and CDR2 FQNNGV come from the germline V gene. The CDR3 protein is CASSSDWTGGRETQYF. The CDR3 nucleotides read TGTGCCAGCAGCTCCGATTGGACAGGGGGCCGGGAGACCCAGTACTTC.

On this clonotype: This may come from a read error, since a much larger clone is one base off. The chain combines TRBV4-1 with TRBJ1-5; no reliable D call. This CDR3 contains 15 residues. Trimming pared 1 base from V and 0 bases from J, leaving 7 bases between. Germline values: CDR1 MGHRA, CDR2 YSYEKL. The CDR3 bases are TGCGCCAGCAGCCAAGGGGGTAGTAGCAATCAGCCCCAGCATTTT. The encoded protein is CASSQGGSSNQPQHF.

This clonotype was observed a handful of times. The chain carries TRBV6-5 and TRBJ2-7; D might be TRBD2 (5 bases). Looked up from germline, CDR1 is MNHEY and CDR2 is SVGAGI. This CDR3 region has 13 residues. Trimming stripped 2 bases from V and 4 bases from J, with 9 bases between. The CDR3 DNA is TGTGCCAGCAGTTACGGGGAGCGGTACGAGCAGTACTTC. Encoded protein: CASSYGERYEQYF.

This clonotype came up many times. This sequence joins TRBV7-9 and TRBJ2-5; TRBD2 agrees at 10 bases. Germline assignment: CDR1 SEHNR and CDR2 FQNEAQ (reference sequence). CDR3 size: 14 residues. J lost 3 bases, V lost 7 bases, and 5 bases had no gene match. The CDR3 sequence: CASTLAGVKETQYF. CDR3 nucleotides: TGTGCCAGCACTCTAGCGGGGGTGAAAGAGACCCAGTACTTC.

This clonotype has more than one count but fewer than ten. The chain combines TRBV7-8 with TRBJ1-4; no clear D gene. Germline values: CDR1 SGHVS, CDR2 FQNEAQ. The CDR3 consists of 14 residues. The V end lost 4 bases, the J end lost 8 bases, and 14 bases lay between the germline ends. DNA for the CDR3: TGTGCCAGCAGCTCCGCGATCCAGCAAGAAAAACTGTTTTTT. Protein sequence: CASSSAIQQEKLFF.

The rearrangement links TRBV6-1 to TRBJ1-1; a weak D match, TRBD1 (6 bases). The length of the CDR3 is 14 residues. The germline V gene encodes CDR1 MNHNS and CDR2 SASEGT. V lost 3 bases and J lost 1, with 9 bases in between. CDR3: CASSDRDTNTEAFF. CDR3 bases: TGTGCCAGCAGTGACCGGGACACGAACACTGAAGCTTTCTTT.

The CDR3 coding sequence is TGTGCCAGCAGCCTTGGAATCGGGACGGACCCCTACGAGCAGTACTTC. Protein: CASSLGIGTDPYEQYF. The rearrangement uses TRBV28 and TRBJ2-7; D is possibly TRBD1 or TRBD2 (5 bases each). V was cut by 6 bases and J by 2 bases, with 20 bases left in between. The CDR3 is 16 amino acids. Germline CDR1 MDHEN, CDR2 SYDVKM.

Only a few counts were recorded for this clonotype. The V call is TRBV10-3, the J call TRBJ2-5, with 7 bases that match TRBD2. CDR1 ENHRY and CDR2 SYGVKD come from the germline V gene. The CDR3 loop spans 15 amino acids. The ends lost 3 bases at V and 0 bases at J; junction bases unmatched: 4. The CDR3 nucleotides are TGTGCCATCAGTGACCCAGCGGGGCACCAAGAGACCCAGTACTTC. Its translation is CAISDPAGHQETQYF.

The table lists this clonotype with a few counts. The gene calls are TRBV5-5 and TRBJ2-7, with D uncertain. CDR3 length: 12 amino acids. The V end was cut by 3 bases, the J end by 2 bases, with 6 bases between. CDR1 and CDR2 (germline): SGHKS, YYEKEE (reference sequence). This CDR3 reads CASSWDAYEQYF. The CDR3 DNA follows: TGTGCCAGCAGCTGGGATGCCTACGAGCAGTACTTC.